A single sample gave rise to the 5 T cell receptor beta chains below, sequenced in a study of T-cell reconstitution after alpha-beta-depleted transplantation in children. This sample's TCRbeta library carried unique molecular identifier barcodes. One entry per CDR3 protein, called by TCRdb with MiXCR from the PCR reads. The data show roughly 490,000 distinct CDR3 sequences, about 10% seen once. This specimen consisted of PBMCs, mostly from graft donor cells, obtained 180 days after TCRalphabeta/CD19-depleted stem cell transplant. These receptors originate from a female patient aged 2-9 years who had a stem cell transplant for aplastic anemia, so the T cells may come from the graft donor.

This clonotype appeared a few times. This chain links TRBV5-1 with TRBJ2-3, with D unresolved. Germline CDR1 and CDR2: SGHRS and YFSETQ. The CDR3 spans 15 residues. V was pared by 5 bases and J by 2 bases, with 15 bases between. CDR3 residues: CASSLTGPLTDTQYF. The CDR3 nucleotides read TGCGCCAGCAGTTTGACCGGGCCTCTCACAGATACGCAGTATTTT.

This clonotype was observed a few times. The V and J genes are TRBV29-1 and TRBJ2-2; a possible D gene is TRBD1 (7 bases). This CDR3 has 15 residues. Trimming took off 3 bases at V and 2 bases at J, with 13 bases between the two ends. Germline CDR1 and CDR2: SQVTM and ANQGSEA. CDR3 nucleotide sequence: TGCAGCGTTGATGGCAGGGGGGAAAACACCGGGGAGCTGTTTTTT. Translation: CSVDGRGENTGELFF.

The chain joins TRBV7-9 to TRBJ2-4; no firm D call. The V end was cut by 3 bases, the J end by 0 bases, with 9 bases between. CDR1 SEHNR and CDR2 FQNEAQ come from the germline V gene (reference sequence). This CDR3 is 15 amino acids long. The CDR3 DNA reads TGTGCCAGCAGCTTCCTAGACGAAGCCAAAAACATTCAGTACTTC. As protein: CASSFLDEAKNIQYF.

This clonotype came up a few times. The chain couples TRBV29-1 to TRBJ2-5; D is unresolved. This CDR3 is built from 13 residues. Germline CDR1 reads SQVTM; CDR2 reads ANQGSEA. V was shortened by 4 bases and J by 4 bases, with 13 bases between the two germline ends. CDR3 sequence (DNA): TGCAGCGTTGTCCGGGCAGTTCGAGAGACCCAGTACTTC. Translated: CSVVRAVRETQYF.

Ten or more counts support this clonotype. The chain carries TRBV3-1 and TRBJ2-1; TRBD2 aligns across 10 bases. Germline V gene data show CDR1 as LGHDT and CDR2 as YNNKEL (reference sequence). The CDR3 covers 18 residues. The trim removed 1 base at V and 9 bases at J, leaving 15 bases unmatched. The CDR3 is CASSQGIPSLAGESEQFF. The DNA for the CDR3 is TGTGCCAGCAGCCAAGGTATTCCTTCTCTAGCGGGAGAAAGTGAGCAGTTCTTC.